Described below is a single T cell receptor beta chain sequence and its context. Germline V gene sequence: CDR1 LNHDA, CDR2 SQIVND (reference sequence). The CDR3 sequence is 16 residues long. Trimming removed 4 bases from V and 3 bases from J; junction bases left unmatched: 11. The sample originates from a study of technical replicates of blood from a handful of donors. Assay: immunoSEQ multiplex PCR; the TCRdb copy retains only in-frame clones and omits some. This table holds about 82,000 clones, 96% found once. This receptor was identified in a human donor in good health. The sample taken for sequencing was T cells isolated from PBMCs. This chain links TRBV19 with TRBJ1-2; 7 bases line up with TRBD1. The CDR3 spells CASSTPYRGLDYGYTF. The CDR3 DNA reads TGTGCCAGTAGTACCCCCTATAGGGGGCTTGACTATGGCTACACCTTC.